The clone carrying this T cell receptor (beta chain) is categorized as medium-sized (0.01 to 0.1%). The antigen is not known. The CDR3 is 14 residues long. Germline CDR1 is DFQATT and CDR2 is SNEGSKA (reference sequence). The V gene end was trimmed by 5 bases and the J gene end by 7 bases; junction bases not matched to a gene: 11. The sorted libraries started from about a million CD4+ or CD8+ T cells. This specimen belongs to a study of neurological immune-mediated disorders. Study-level points and caveats: There were no CDR3 amino acid sequences shared by expanded clones across subjects, a result suggesting private repertoires in all groups.

5'RACE with 10-nucleotide random UMIs produced the cDNA. The authors obtained over 160 million TCR-beta sequences from 15-18 subjects per sequencing run. Each CDR3 protein is one row after TCRdb ran MiXCR on the 5' RACE reads. This sample has approximately 19,000 distinct CDR3 sequences, with approximately 7.9% found just once. This chain joins TRBV20-1 and TRBJ2-3; 8 positions agree with TRBD2. The source of this sequence is a woman younger than 45 with HTLV-1-associated myelopathy (HAM/TSP). The sample was CD8+ T cells from blood. The CDR3 region is CSALGGADSNTQYF. The CDR3 DNA is TGCAGTGCTCTCGGGGGGGCCGACTCAAATACGCAGTATTTT.